This TCR beta chain was obtained from a study of early T cells in non-severe SARS-CoV-2 infection. Study summary: Chains from this unsorted whole-blood bulk RNA could not be paired.

Ten or more counts support this clonotype. No antigen is known for it. This CDR3 is built from 13 residues. Germline loops: CDR1 MGHDK, CDR2 SYGVNS. The germline V and J ends were trimmed by 7 bases and 0 bases, with 8 bases remaining between them. Regarding the study as a whole: Using VDJdb, the matching emphasized anti-spike CD8 responses while missing private and CD4 specificities.

Individual cDNA molecules were tagged with unique molecular identifiers, the study reported. In TCRdb, the 5' RACE reads were re-called with MiXCR into one record per CDR3 protein. The data show 40,000 to 60,000 distinct CDR3 sequences, 4% to 5% seen once. The chain carries TRBV25-1 and TRBJ2-3, with D possibly TRBD2 on 5 matching bases. This clonotype was obtained from an adult who was a healthcare worker with PCR-confirmed SARS-CoV-2 infection or an uninfected control (not recorded which). The specimen was whole blood. In DNA form, the CDR3 reads TGTGCCAGCACCCCGGGGAGCACAGATACGCAGTATTTT. Its translation: CASTPGSTDTQYF.